Below are 18 T cell receptor beta chains sequenced from a single sample in a study of OX40 agonist ivuxolimab in advanced cancers. Measured with immunoSEQ multiplex PCR; TCRdb has only the in-frame clones, and not every one. The table has fewer than 35,000 clones, about 73% seen once. The input for sequencing was CD4+ or CD8+ T cells sorted from blood, taken in a trial of the OX40 agonist ivuxolimab. The source is an adult with an advanced solid tumor such as melanoma, head and neck, liver or kidney cancer.

This clone was recorded a few times. This chain joins TRBV9 and TRBJ1-6, with 9 bases fitting TRBD1. This CDR3 comprises 14 residues. After removal of 2 bases from V and 8 bases from J, the junction contained 2 bases not matched to a gene. In germline, CDR1 is SGDLS, CDR2 YYNGEE. The CDR3 DNA reads TGTGCCAGCAGCGTTGGGACAGGGTATTCACCCCTCCACTTT. Residues: CASSVGTGYSPLHF.

The chain has TRBV18 and TRBJ1-6; a possible D gene is TRBD1 (5 bases). Germline-derived CDR1 and CDR2 are KGHSH and LQKENI. Trimming took 1 base from V and 0 from J, leaving 7 bases between them. The CDR3 runs 16 residues. Here the CDR3 reads CASSPRDRSYNSPLHF. CDR3 DNA sequence: TGTGCCAGCTCACCACGGGACCGCTCCTATAATTCACCCCTCCACTTT.

The chain is built from TRBV6-1 and TRBJ1-6; possibly TRBD1 for D (5 bases). Germline assignment: CDR1 MNHNS and CDR2 SASEGT. The CDR3 loop spans 14 amino acids. Trimming removed 0 bases at V and 6 bases at J, with 6 bases between. CDR3 residues: CASSEAGANSPLHF. The CDR3 DNA sequence: TGTGCCAGCAGTGAAGCTGGGGCTAATTCACCCCTCCACTTT.

The chain links TRBV10-3 to TRBJ2-2, with no clear D. V lost 3 bases, J lost 2 bases, and 7 bases lay in between. CDR3 length equals 14 residues. Germline CDR1 and CDR2: ENHRY and SYGVKD. This CDR3 is CAISDRSNTGELFF. The CDR3 DNA reads as TGTGCCATCAGTGATAGGTCCAACACCGGGGAGCTGTTTTTT.

There are a few counts of this clone. The chain uses TRBV2 and TRBJ1-2, with D possibly being TRBD1 (5 bases). The CDR3 runs 12 residues. V lost 6 bases, J lost 6 bases, and 11 bases lay in between. In germline, CDR1 is SNHLY, CDR2 FYNNEI. The CDR3 sequence is CASRVGGNGYTF. CDR3 DNA sequence: TGTGCCAGCAGGGTCGGGGGAAATGGCTACACCTTC.

Only one count was recorded for this clone. This chain links TRBV5-1 with TRBJ1-1, with D unclear. V lost 5 bases and J lost 1, with 3 bases in between. CDR1 is SGHRS, CDR2 YFSETQ, per germline. CDR3 length: 11 amino acids. CDR3 nucleotides: TGCGCCAGCAGGGCGAACACTGAAGCTTTCTTT. Its protein product is CASRANTEAFF.

Written as DNA, the CDR3 is TGTGCCAGCAGGCTAGCGGGGGGCACAGATACGCAGTATTTT. This sequence encodes CASRLAGGTDTQYF. The genes are TRBV7-2 and TRBJ2-3; 10 bases map to TRBD2. The CDR3 contains 14 residues. The J segment lost 1 base and the V segment lost 6 bases, leaving 1 base of the junction unmatched. From germline, CDR1 is SGHTA and CDR2 FQGNSA.

The chain joins TRBV25-1 to TRBJ1-4, with TRBD1 as a possible D gene (5 bases). This CDR3 is built from 14 residues. Trimming stripped 6 bases from V and 8 bases from J, with 16 bases between. CDR1 and CDR2 from the germline V gene are MGHDK and SYGVNS. CDR3 sequence reads: CASRKTAGGEKLFF. In DNA, the CDR3 is TGTGCCAGCAGGAAGACGGCTGGGGGGGAAAAACTGTTTTTT.

The chain combines TRBV9 with TRBJ1-1, with D unresolved. The CDR3 loop spans 13 amino acids. Trimming took 3 bases from V and 4 from J, leaving 10 bases between them. CDR1 is SGDLS and CDR2 is YYNGEE in the germline V gene. The DNA for the CDR3 is TGTGCCAGCAGCGATGATGATGTCACTGAAGCTTTCTTT. Translated: CASSDDDVTEAFF.

This clone is categorized as medium-sized. The chain couples TRBV10-1 to TRBJ2-7, with TRBD2 matching 7 bases. The CDR3 covers 13 residues. V dropped 6 bases and J dropped 3; count of bases not matched to a gene: 5. Germline V lookup: CDR1 WNHNN, CDR2 SYGVQD (reference sequence). Here the CDR3 reads CASSKRTSYEQYV. The DNA of the CDR3 is TGCGCCAGCAGCAAAAGGACTAGCTACGAGCAGTACGTC.

In its sample, this clone was seen a few times. V gene TRBV5-6 combines with J gene TRBJ2-2, with D possibly being TRBD2 (6 bases). The CDR3 is 13 amino acids. Trimming removed 5 bases from V and 5 bases from J, with 10 bases in between. Germline V gene lookup returns CDR1 SGHDT and CDR2 YYEEEE. The CDR3, as DNA: TGTGCCAGCAGAAGCGGGCGGACCGGGGAGCTGTTTTTT. Translation: CASRSGRTGELFF.

The CDR3 DNA is TGTGCCAGCAGCCCCGGAGGGACAGGAGACACTGAAGCTTTCTTT. Translation gives CASSPGGTGDTEAFF. V and J are TRBV11-3 and TRBJ1-1; 8 positions match TRBD1. Germline V gene sequence: CDR1 SGHNT, CDR2 YENEEA. The trim removed 5 bases at V and 3 bases at J, leaving 8 bases unmatched. This CDR3 is 15 amino acids long.

This chain links TRBV5-1 with TRBJ1-2, with 10 nucleotides matching TRBD1. Germline-derived CDR1 and CDR2 are SGHRS and YFSETQ. The CDR3 contains 15 residues. The J segment lost 8 bases and the V segment lost 4 bases, leaving 11 bases of the junction unmatched. The DNA of the CDR3 is TGCGCCAGCAGCCCCAGTTTCGGGACAGGGGAGGGCTACACCTTC. Translated, it gives CASSPSFGTGEGYTF.

This clone was counted a few times. The chain joins TRBV5-4 to TRBJ2-7; D is perhaps TRBD2 (6 bases). The CDR3 length is 14 residues. Germline assignment: CDR1 SGHNT and CDR2 YYREEE (reference sequence). V lost 0 bases, J lost 2 bases, and 9 bases lay in between. DNA for the CDR3: TGTGCCAGCAGCTTGGGCGCGGGACCCTACGAGCAGTACGTC. Its protein product is CASSLGAGPYEQYV.

This chain joins TRBV4-2 and TRBJ2-2; TRBD2 agrees at 11 bases. This CDR3 region has 17 residues. CDR1 is LGHNA, CDR2 YNFKEQ, per germline. V shed 2 bases and J 1 base; nucleotides not matched to a gene: 3. DNA for the CDR3: TGTGCCAGCAGCCAATTCACTAGCGGGGGGAACACCGGGGAGCTGTTTTTT. It is translated as CASSQFTSGGNTGELFF.

J is TRBJ1-1 and V is TRBV7-9, with a tentative D call TRBD1 (6 bases). Trimming left V 8 bases short and J 6 bases short, with 10 bases between. Germline V lookup: CDR1 SEHNR, CDR2 FQNEAQ (reference sequence). The length of the CDR3 is 11 residues. The CDR3 protein is CASEGEAEAFF. In DNA, the CDR3 is TGTGCCAGCGAGGGGGAGGCTGAAGCTTTCTTT.

The gene calls are TRBV29-1 and TRBJ2-7; the D is unclear. CDR1 is SQVTM and CDR2 is ANQGSEA in the germline V gene. Trimming removed 7 bases from V and 7 bases from J, with 5 bases in between. The CDR3 runs to 8 residues. This CDR3 reads CSDTEQYF. The DNA of the CDR3 is TGCAGCGACACAGAGCAGTACTTC.

This chain uses TRBV7-8 with TRBJ1-1; 9 positions agree with TRBD1. V was pared by 4 bases and J by 10 bases, with 10 bases of the junction left unmatched. The CDR3 consists of 14 residues. Looked up from germline, CDR1 is SGHVS and CDR2 is FQNEAQ. The CDR3 sequence is CASSYRDRDAAAFF. The CDR3 bases are TGTGCCAGCAGCTACCGGGACAGGGATGCTGCAGCTTTCTTT. Combining the CDR3 with reference TRBV7-8 and TRBJ1-1 gives the whole variable domain GAGVSQSPRYKVAKRGQDVALRCDPISGHVSLFWYQQALGQGPEFLTYFQNEAQLDKSGLPSDRFFAERPEGSVSTLKIQRTQQEDSAVYLCASSYRDRDAAAFFGQGTRLTVV.